This entry concerns a single TCR beta chain. Its antigen is as yet unknown. TCRdb called the 5' RACE reads again in MiXCR, with one record for every CDR3 protein. The sample has some 1,600,000 distinct CDR3 sequences; less than 40% are singletons. These data come from a study of identical twins. Study-level points and caveats: Beta out-of-frame sequences showed weaker excess twin sharing.

Germline assignment: CDR1 SQVTM and CDR2 ANQGSEA. Germline trimming cut 7 bases from V and 4 bases from J; bases unmatched to any gene: 10. This CDR3 has 14 residues. This sequence joins TRBV29-1 and TRBJ2-3; 8 bases are a match to TRBD1. Material: cord blood. This receptor was identified in a newborn girl in good health. The CDR3 DNA is TGCAGCGGGTTCAGGGGGCGCCGTGCAGATACGCAGTATTTT. Protein sequence: CSGFRGRRADTQYF.